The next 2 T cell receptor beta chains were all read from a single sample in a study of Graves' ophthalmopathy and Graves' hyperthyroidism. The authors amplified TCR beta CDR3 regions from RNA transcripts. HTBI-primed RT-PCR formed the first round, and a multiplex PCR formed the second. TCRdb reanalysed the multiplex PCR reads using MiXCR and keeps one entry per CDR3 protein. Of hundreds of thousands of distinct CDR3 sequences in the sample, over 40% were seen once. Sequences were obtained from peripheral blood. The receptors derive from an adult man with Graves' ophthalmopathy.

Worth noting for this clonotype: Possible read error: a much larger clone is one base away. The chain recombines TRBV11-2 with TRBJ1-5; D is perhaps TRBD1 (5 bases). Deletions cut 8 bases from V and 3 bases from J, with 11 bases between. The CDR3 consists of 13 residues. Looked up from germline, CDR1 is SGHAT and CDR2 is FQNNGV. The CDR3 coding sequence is TGTGCCAGCGGTCGGGACCCCAATCAGCCCCAGCATTTT. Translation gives CASGRDPNQPQHF.

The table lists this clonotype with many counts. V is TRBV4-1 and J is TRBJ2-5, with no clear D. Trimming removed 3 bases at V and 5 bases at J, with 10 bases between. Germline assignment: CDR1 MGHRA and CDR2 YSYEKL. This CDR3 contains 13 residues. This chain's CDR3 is CASSQGNLETQYF. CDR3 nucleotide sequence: TGCGCCAGCAGCCAGGGGAACCTGGAGACCCAGTACTTC.